The clone carrying this TCR beta chain was counted ten times or more. What it recognizes is unknown. This record belongs to a study of T cells after yellow fever vaccination. Study at large: In the case of low-cell-number fractions, SMART-Seq v4 Ultra Low Input was used for preparation. Study-wide findings and caveats: From the bulk population, abundant clonotypes could contaminate and appear within FACS-sorted repertoires. Subsequent to the booster, the majority of primary-vaccination clones reappeared (around 96% CD4, roughly 90% CD8). Just a small share of clonotypes turned up in the CD4 compartment as well as the CD8 compartment.

TCRdb re-called the 5' RACE reads through MiXCR, storing one row per CDR3 protein. The sample records some 340,000 distinct CDR3 sequences, approximately 4% being singletons. Trimming stripped 1 base from V and 2 bases from J, with 11 bases between. The CDR3 covers 15 residues. CDR1 LGHNA and CDR2 YSLEER come from the germline V gene. This TCR came from a young man who received the YFV17D yellow fever vaccine. The chain carries TRBV4-3 and TRBJ2-5; no firm D call. The sample here was PBMCs, taken 5 days after the yellow fever booster vaccination. DNA for the CDR3: TGCGCCAGCAGCCAAGTTCCGGGTCAGCAAGAGACCCAGTACTTC. This codes for CASSQVPGQQETQYF.